The 15 T cell receptor beta chains presented below share a single source sample, sequenced in a study of T cell repertoires in cytomegalovirus infection (dated by TCRdb to the late 2010s). The run used an Illumina HiSeq 1500. Through fastp at Q25 and MiXCR, TCRdb rebuilt clones from the public reads, retaining in-frame beta chains. For every CDR3 protein sequence, its rows merge into one entry that carries the most common genes and DNA. This sample is represented by nearly 650,000 distinct CDR3 sequences; 24% of them were singletons. The ten most abundant clones make up less than 9.5% of the sample. Source material: CD8+ T cells from PBMCs. Receptors were obtained from a human donor in good health (CMV status not recorded). Some clones in this sample may be carry-over from other donors' samples.

The chain employs TRBV9 and TRBJ2-2, with D possibly TRBD2 on 6 matching bases. The CDR3 consists of 15 residues. CDR1 is SGDLS, CDR2 YYNGEE, per germline. Trimming took off 3 bases at V and 3 bases at J, with 12 bases between the two ends. CDR3 nucleotide sequence: TGTGCCAGCAGCGATGCGGGGAGCTACACCGGGGAGCTGTTTTTT. Protein product: CASSDAGSYTGELFF. Complete variable domain (other parts from reference TRBV9 and TRBJ2-2): DSGVTQTPKHLITATGQRVTLRCSPRSGDLSVYWYQQSLDQGLQFLIQYYNGEERAKGNILERFSAQQFPDLHSELNLSSLELGDSALYFCASSDAGSYTGELFFGEGSRLTVL.

There are a few counts of this clonotype. The genes are TRBV7-9 and TRBJ2-1, with 7 bases identical to TRBD1. V was pared by 1 base and J by 5 bases, with 8 bases of the junction left unmatched. The length of the CDR3 is 16 residues. The germline gives CDR1 SEHNR, CDR2 FQNEAQ (reference sequence). The CDR3 bases are TGTGCCAGCAGCTTAGGGGCAGGGGGTTCCCACAATGAGCAGTTCTTC. This codes for CASSLGAGGSHNEQFF.

The sample holds a few counts of this clonotype. This rearrangement joins TRBV2 to TRBJ1-2; maybe TRBD1 (6 bases). This CDR3 comprises 14 residues. Germline V CDR1 and CDR2: SNHLY, FYNNEI. Trimming pared 3 bases from V and 8 bases from J, leaving 16 bases between. This CDR3 reads CASSEGTGADGYTF. CDR3 nucleotides: TGTGCCAGCAGTGAGGGGACGGGGGCGGACGGCTACACCTTC.

CDR3: CASSLTPGVQETQYF. The CDR3 bases are TGTGCCAGCAGCTTAACTCCCGGGGTGCAAGAGACCCAGTACTTC. The genes are TRBV7-3 and TRBJ2-5; maybe TRBD2 (5 bases). This CDR3 region has 15 residues. V lost 0 bases, J lost 2 bases, and 10 bases lay in between. The germline V gene encodes CDR1 SGHTA and CDR2 FQGTGA.

This chain uses TRBV27 with TRBJ1-2, with 8 bases lining up with TRBD1. Looked up from germline, CDR1 is MNHEY and CDR2 is SMNVEV (reference sequence). V was pared by 6 bases and J by 4 bases, with 10 bases of the junction left unmatched. CDR3 length: 15 amino acids. The CDR3 DNA follows: TGTGCCAGCAGCCGTGGACAGGGTCTTGGCTATGGCTACACCTTC. This codes for CASSRGQGLGYGYTF.

The V and J genes are TRBV20-1 and TRBJ2-1, with 9 nucleotides matching TRBD2. Germline loops: CDR1 DFQATT, CDR2 SNEGSKA (reference sequence). CDR3 size: 15 residues. The V and J ends lost 3 bases and 1 base, in that order; junction bases with no gene match: 4. The CDR3 bases are TGCAGTGCTAGGAGACTAGCGGTGTCCTACAATGAGCAGTTCTTC. Its protein is CSARRLAVSYNEQFF.

The chain recombines TRBV5-5 with TRBJ2-1, with TRBD1 matching 9 bases. Germline-derived CDR1 and CDR2 are SGHKS and YYEKEE (reference sequence). The CDR3 is made up of 16 amino acids. V lost 2 bases, J lost 7 bases, and 10 bases stayed unmatched. The CDR3: CASSFGFRTGANEQFF. CDR3 coding DNA: TGTGCCAGCAGCTTCGGCTTCCGGACAGGGGCTAATGAGCAGTTCTTC.

V is TRBV6-5 and J is TRBJ1-5, with a tentative D call TRBD1 (5 bases). Germline CDR1 is MNHEY and CDR2 is SVGAGI. The CDR3 spans 15 residues. The V and J ends lost 2 bases and 5 bases respectively, with 13 bases between them. The CDR3 coding sequence is TGTGCCAGCAGTTACCGTGCGACAGTTCATCAGCCCCAGCATTTT. Its protein is CASSYRATVHQPQHF.

This clonotype has ten or more counts. The V gene is TRBV7-8, the J gene TRBJ2-7; the D call may be TRBD1 or TRBD2 (6 bases each). Germline CDR1 and CDR2: SGHVS and FQNEAQ. The germline V and J ends were trimmed by 4 bases and 0 bases, with 16 bases remaining between them. This CDR3 region has 16 residues. CDR3 residues: CASSSPRRGDSYEQYV. The CDR3 DNA reads as TGTGCCAGCAGCTCTCCCCGAAGGGGGGACTCCTACGAGCAGTACGTC.

The chain couples TRBV6-2 or TRBV6-3 to TRBJ2-7, with TRBD2 identical over 10 bases. The CDR3 has 18 residues. Germline trimming cut 7 bases from V and 0 bases from J; bases unmatched to any gene: 15. CDR1 and CDR2 (germline): MNHEY, SVGEGT. In nucleotides, the CDR3 is TGTGCCAGCAACTCCCCTGGATTAGCGGGGGGTTTCTCCTACGAGCAGTACGTC. This encodes CASNSPGLAGGFSYEQYV.

This clonotype was observed a few times. The chain has TRBV14 and TRBJ2-7; D remains unclear. CDR1 SGHDN and CDR2 FVKESK come from the germline V gene. The CDR3 has 12 amino acids. With 3 bases removed from V and 3 bases from J, the gap between germline ends came to 6 bases. Written as DNA, the CDR3 is TGTGCCAGCAGCCATAATGTCTACGAGCAGTACTTC. Translating gives CASSHNVYEQYF.

This clonotype was observed a handful of times. The chain carries TRBV20-1 and TRBJ1-1; D remains ambiguous. There are 14 residues in the CDR3. CDR1 is DFQATT and CDR2 is SNEGSKA in the germline V gene (reference sequence). Trimming took 2 bases from V and 3 from J, leaving 13 bases between them. CDR3 amino acids: CSARFNPADTEAFF. The CDR3 DNA is TGCAGTGCTAGATTTAACCCGGCGGACACTGAAGCTTTCTTT.

The sample holds many counts of this clonotype. The gene calls are TRBV28 and TRBJ2-4; D not resolved. The ends were cut back, 3 bases at V and 6 bases at J, with 15 bases in the middle. The CDR3 is made up of 15 amino acids. CDR1 and CDR2 (germline): MDHEN, SYDVKM. CDR3 residues: CASSFTVWGGNIQYF. CDR3 sequence (DNA): TGTGCCAGCAGTTTTACGGTCTGGGGTGGAAACATTCAGTACTTC.

This sequence joins TRBV7-6 and TRBJ2-3; TRBD2 matches 8 bases. Unmatched junction bases numbered 5, after V lost 4 bases and J lost 14 bases. This CDR3 contains 11 residues. Per the germline V gene, CDR1 is SGHVS and CDR2 is FNYEAQ. The CDR3 protein is CASSWGLEAYF. The CDR3 DNA follows: TGTGCCAGCAGCTGGGGACTAGAGGCGTATTTT.

V usage is TRBV25-1 and J usage is TRBJ1-6; D not certain. CDR3 length: 18 amino acids. The ends were cut back, 1 base at V and 5 bases at J, with 18 bases in the middle. Germline V CDR1 and CDR2: MGHDK, SYGVNS. CDR3 sequence reads: CASSEFFLGEGNNSPLHF. The CDR3, as DNA: TGTGCCAGCAGTGAATTCTTCCTGGGAGAAGGGAATAATTCACCCCTCCACTTT. Full variable domain (remainder filled in from reference TRBV25-1 and TRBJ1-6): EADIYQTPRYLVIGTGKKITLECSQTMGHDKMYWYQQDPGMELHLIHYSYGVNSTEKGDLSSESTVSRIRTEHFPLTLESARPSHTSQYLCASSEFFLGEGNNSPLHFGNGTRLTVT.